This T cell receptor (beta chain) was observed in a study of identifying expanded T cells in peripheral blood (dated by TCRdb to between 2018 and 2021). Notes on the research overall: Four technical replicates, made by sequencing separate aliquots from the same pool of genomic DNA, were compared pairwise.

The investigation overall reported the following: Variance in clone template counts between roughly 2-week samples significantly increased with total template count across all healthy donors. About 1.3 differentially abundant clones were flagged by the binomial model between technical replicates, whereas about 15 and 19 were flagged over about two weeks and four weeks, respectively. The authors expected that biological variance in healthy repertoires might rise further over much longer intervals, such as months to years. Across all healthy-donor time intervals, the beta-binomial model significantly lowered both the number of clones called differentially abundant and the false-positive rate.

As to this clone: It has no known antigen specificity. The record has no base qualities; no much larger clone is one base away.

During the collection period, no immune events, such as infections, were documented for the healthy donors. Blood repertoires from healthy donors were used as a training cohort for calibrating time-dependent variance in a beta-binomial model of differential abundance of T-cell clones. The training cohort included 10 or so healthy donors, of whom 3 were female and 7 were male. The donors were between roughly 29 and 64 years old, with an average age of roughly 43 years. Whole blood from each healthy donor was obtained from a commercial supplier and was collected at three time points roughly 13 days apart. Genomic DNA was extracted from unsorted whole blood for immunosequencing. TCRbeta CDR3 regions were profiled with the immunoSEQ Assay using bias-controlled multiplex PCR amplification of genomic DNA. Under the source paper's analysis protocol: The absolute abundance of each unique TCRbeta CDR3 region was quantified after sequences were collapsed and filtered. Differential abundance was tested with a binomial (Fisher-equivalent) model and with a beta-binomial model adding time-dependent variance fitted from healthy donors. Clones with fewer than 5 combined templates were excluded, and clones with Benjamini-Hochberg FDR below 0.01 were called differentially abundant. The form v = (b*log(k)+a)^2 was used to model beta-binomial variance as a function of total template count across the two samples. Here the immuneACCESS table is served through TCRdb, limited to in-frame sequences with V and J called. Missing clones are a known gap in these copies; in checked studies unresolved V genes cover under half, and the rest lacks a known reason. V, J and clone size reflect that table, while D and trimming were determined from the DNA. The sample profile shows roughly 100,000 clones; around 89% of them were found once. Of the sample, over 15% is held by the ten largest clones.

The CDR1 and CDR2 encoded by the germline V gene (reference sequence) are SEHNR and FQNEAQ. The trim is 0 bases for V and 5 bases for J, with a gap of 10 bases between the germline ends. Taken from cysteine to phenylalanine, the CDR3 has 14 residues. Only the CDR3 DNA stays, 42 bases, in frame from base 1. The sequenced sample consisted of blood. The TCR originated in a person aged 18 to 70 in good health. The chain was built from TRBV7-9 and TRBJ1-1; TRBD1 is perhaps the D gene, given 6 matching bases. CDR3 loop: CASSLAQGRTEAFF. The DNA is TGTGCCAGCAGCTTAGCACAGGGAAGGACTGAAGCTTTCTTT.